The 19 T cell receptor beta chains given below trace back to one sample, sequenced in a study of T-cell memory formation after mild COVID-19. TCRdb fed the 5' RACE reads into MiXCR, producing one record per CDR3 protein. The table lists approximately 570,000 distinct CDR3 sequences, approximately 19% of them singletons. The sequenced sample was PBMCs or a T cell subset sorted from them (not recorded which). The receptors were sampled from an adult woman who had mild COVID-19 (a few samples of this study predate the infection). Cell type and time point are not known.

This clonotype has only a few counts. The V call is TRBV5-4, the J call TRBJ2-3; D is perhaps TRBD1 (6 bases). The germline V gene encodes CDR1 SGHNT and CDR2 YYREEE (reference sequence). The V end lost 4 bases, the J end lost 5 bases, and 17 bases lay between the germline ends. The CDR3 covers 15 residues. Here the CDR3 reads CASSPRAGVVDTQYF. The CDR3 nucleotides are TGTGCCAGCAGCCCCCGGGCAGGGGTGGTAGATACGCAGTATTTT.

The chain joins TRBV29-1 to TRBJ2-2, with D unclear. The V end was cut by 3 bases, the J end by 0 bases, with 8 bases between. The germline V gene has CDR1 SQVTM and CDR2 ANQGSEA. The CDR3 loop spans 14 amino acids. Here the CDR3 DNA reads TGCAGCGTTGAGTCGTTCTCGAACACCGGGGAGCTGTTTTTT. Translated: CSVESFSNTGELFF.

The table lists this clonotype with many counts. The chain carries TRBV12-3 or TRBV12-4 and TRBJ1-6, with D perhaps TRBD1 (6 bases). V gave up 6 bases and J gave up 0 bases, with 12 bases separating them. CDR3 length: 16 amino acids. Here the CDR3 DNA reads TGTGCCAGCAGCCCCGGGGGCAGCTCCTATAATTCACCCCTCCACTTT. Translated: CASSPGGSSYNSPLHF.

J is TRBJ2-3 and V is TRBV24-1; 13 nucleotides align to TRBD2. Germline V gene data show CDR1 as KGHDR and CDR2 as SFDVKD. Trimming removed 0 bases from V and 2 bases from J; junction bases left unmatched: 4. This CDR3 region has 18 residues. CDR3 sequence reads: CATSDLTGTSGVTDTQYF. In nucleotides, the CDR3 is TGTGCCACCAGTGATTTGACCGGGACTAGCGGGGTCACAGATACGCAGTATTTT.

This clonotype has more than one count but fewer than ten. The rearrangement uses TRBV4-1 and TRBJ2-7, with no clear D. Between the trimmed V and J ends, which lost 0 bases and 0 bases, there was a span of 12 bases. The CDR3 contains 16 residues. Germline CDR1 reads MGHRA; CDR2 reads YSYEKL. DNA for the CDR3: TGCGCCAGCAGCCAAGATTCATGGACGGACTCCTACGAGCAGTACTTC. Amino acids: CASSQDSWTDSYEQYF.

The chain recombines TRBV27 with TRBJ2-5, with D possibly matching TRBD1 (6 bases). V was trimmed by 1 base and J by 2 bases, leaving 8 bases between them. Germline-derived CDR1 and CDR2 are MNHEY and SMNVEV (reference sequence). The CDR3 covers 14 residues. For the CDR3, the DNA is TGTGCCAGCAGTTTATGGGGGCCTCAAGAGACCCAGTACTTC. Its translation: CASSLWGPQETQYF.

This clonotype was counted only a few times. The rearrangement links TRBV5-1 to TRBJ2-5; 7 bases line up with TRBD1. This CDR3 has 15 amino acids. Per germline, CDR1 SGHRS and CDR2 YFSETQ. With 4 bases clipped from V and 0 bases from J, the junction kept 6 bases outside the gene matches. CDR3 nucleotides: TGCGCCAGCAGCGATCAGACAGGGCACCAAGAGACCCAGTACTTC. Its protein is CASSDQTGHQETQYF.

This sequence joins TRBV19 and TRBJ2-3; the D gene is possibly TRBD1 (6 bases). The V gene's germline CDR1 is LNHDA and CDR2 SQIVND (reference sequence). The V gene lost 8 bases and the J gene lost 2 bases, with 23 bases spanning the gap. CDR3 length: 17 residues. CDR3 loop: CASLNIQGMHVTDTQYF. The CDR3 bases are TGTGCCAGTTTAAATATACAGGGTATGCACGTCACAGATACGCAGTATTTT.

In this sample, this clonotype turned up a few times. J is TRBJ1-4 and V is TRBV4-1, with 9 nucleotides matching TRBD1. V gave up 1 base and J gave up 4 bases; unmatched junction bases: 7. Germline CDR1 is MGHRA and CDR2 is YSYEKL. This CDR3 contains 17 residues. CDR3 coding DNA: TGCGCCAGCAGCCAAGCGGACAGGGGACTGGATAATGAAAAACTGTTTTTT. Translating gives CASSQADRGLDNEKLFF.

This clonotype was counted a few times. V gene TRBV19 combines with J gene TRBJ1-5; maybe TRBD1 (5 bases). The germline CDR1 and CDR2 sequences are LNHDA and SQIVND (reference sequence). The CDR3 has 16 amino acids. V lost 4 bases to trimming and J lost 6 bases, with 19 bases between them. The CDR3 nucleotides are TGTGCCAGTAGTACCAGGGATGGGTTGATTGGTCAGCCCCAGCATTTT. Protein: CASSTRDGLIGQPQHF.

CDR3: CATSDDGLAGGKNEQFF. The CDR3 DNA is TGTGCCACCAGTGATGATGGACTAGCGGGAGGTAAAAATGAGCAGTTCTTC. The chain joins TRBV24-1 to TRBJ2-1; 14 bases align to TRBD2. The CDR3 sequence is 17 residues long. Germline V gives CDR1 KGHDR, CDR2 SFDVKD. V lost 3 bases to trimming and J lost 7 bases; unmatched junction nucleotides: 7.

The chain employs TRBV7-9 and TRBJ1-2; possibly TRBD1 for D (6 bases). The CDR3 length is 17 residues. With 5 bases removed from V and 4 bases from J, the gap between germline ends came to 23 bases. Germline V gene sequence: CDR1 SEHNR, CDR2 FQNEAQ (reference sequence). The CDR3 here is CASSPALRGPGLYGYTF. For the CDR3, the DNA is TGTGCCAGCAGCCCCGCCCTACGGGGGCCAGGCCTCTATGGCTACACCTTC.

The V call is TRBV20-1, the J call TRBJ2-2; 14 positions match TRBD2. Losses at the gene ends were 5 bases for V and 1 base for J; bases not matched to a gene: 3. Germline V CDR1 and CDR2: DFQATT, SNEGSKA (reference sequence). CDR3 length: 16 amino acids. The CDR3 DNA reads TGCAGTGCTCGACTAGCGGGGGGGCAGAACACCGGGGAGCTGTTTTTT. It is translated as CSARLAGGQNTGELFF.

In its sample, this clonotype was seen many times. The chain combines TRBV5-1 with TRBJ2-1, with 7 positions matching TRBD2. V shed 1 base, J shed 4 bases, and the junction held 5 bases outside the gene matches. The CDR3 is 15 residues long. Germline V gene lookup returns CDR1 SGHRS and CDR2 YFSETQ. In DNA form, the CDR3 reads TGCGCCAGCAGCTTGCGGGGGGTCGGGTACAATGAGCAGTTCTTC. This codes for CASSLRGVGYNEQFF. Full variable domain (rest looked up from reference TRBV5-1 and TRBJ2-1): KAGVTQTPRYLIKTRGQQVTLSCSPISGHRSVSWYQQTPGQGLQFLFEYFSETQRNKGNFPGRFSGRQFSNSRSEMNVSTLELGDSALYLCASSLRGVGYNEQFFGPGTRLTVL.

This clonotype was observed many times. The chain employs TRBV12-3 or TRBV12-4 and TRBJ1-5; D is perhaps TRBD1 (6 bases). This CDR3 spans 14 amino acids. Trimming cost V 4 bases and J 2 bases, with 9 bases left between them. Here the CDR3 DNA reads TGTGCCAGCAGTTGGAAGGGGGGCAATCAGCCCCAGCATTTT. Residues: CASSWKGGNQPQHF.

This clonotype was seen many times. The V gene is TRBV4-1, the J gene TRBJ2-1; TRBD2 is a possible D gene (6 bases). The CDR3 is 13 amino acids. Trimming stripped 0 bases from V and 8 bases from J, with 8 bases between. Germline V gives CDR1 MGHRA, CDR2 YSYEKL. The chain's CDR3 is CASSQDRGDEQFF. For the CDR3, the DNA is TGCGCCAGCAGCCAAGACCGCGGGGATGAGCAGTTCTTC.

The chain joins TRBV4-1 to TRBJ2-5; D perhaps matches TRBD1 (6 bases). This CDR3 region has 14 residues. V was pared by 3 bases and J by 4 bases, with 12 bases between. The germline V gene has CDR1 MGHRA and CDR2 YSYEKL. This chain's CDR3 is CASSQDDRSETQYF. Written as DNA, the CDR3 is TGCGCCAGCAGCCAGGATGACAGGTCAGAGACCCAGTACTTC.

This clonotype was counted between two and nine times. The chain uses TRBV7-6 and TRBJ2-5, with unresolved D. The CDR3 sequence is 14 residues long. V was cut by 3 bases and J by 5 bases, with 13 bases left in between. The germline V gene encodes CDR1 SGHVS and CDR2 FNYEAQ. CDR3 in DNA: TGTGCCAGCAGCTTTTGGACCAACTGGGAGACCCAGTACTTC. This translates into CASSFWTNWETQYF.

J is TRBJ2-5 and V is TRBV21-1; the D call TRBD1 from the table was never checked on the DNA. TRBV21-1 is noted as a pseudogene. This CDR3 contains 18 residues. CDR3 nucleotide sequence: TGTGCCAGCAGCGGCCGGGACAGGCACGTGGAGGAACGGAAGACCCAGTACTTC. This sequence encodes CASSGRDRHVEERKTQYF.